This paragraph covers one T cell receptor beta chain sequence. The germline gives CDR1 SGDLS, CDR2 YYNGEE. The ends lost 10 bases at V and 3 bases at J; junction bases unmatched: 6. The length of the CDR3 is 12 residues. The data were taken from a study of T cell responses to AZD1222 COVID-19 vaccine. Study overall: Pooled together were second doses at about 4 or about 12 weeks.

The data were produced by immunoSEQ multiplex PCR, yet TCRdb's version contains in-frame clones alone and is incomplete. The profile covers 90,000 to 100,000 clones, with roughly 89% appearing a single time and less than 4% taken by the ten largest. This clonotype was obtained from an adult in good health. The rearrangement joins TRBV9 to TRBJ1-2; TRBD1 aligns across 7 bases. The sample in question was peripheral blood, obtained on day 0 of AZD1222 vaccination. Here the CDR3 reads CAAEDRDYGYTF. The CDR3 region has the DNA TGTGCCGCGGAAGACAGGGACTATGGCTACACCTTC.